These 19 T cell receptor beta chains originate from one sample sequenced in a study of OX40 agonist ivuxolimab in advanced cancers. The assay was immunoSEQ multiplex PCR, and TCRdb's table has in-frame clones only and misses some. The table includes about 63,000 clones, about 89% detected once. The sample here was CD4+ or CD8+ T cells sorted from blood, taken in a trial of the OX40 agonist ivuxolimab. These receptors all come from an adult with an advanced solid tumor such as melanoma, head and neck, liver or kidney cancer.

This chain uses TRBV15 with TRBJ1-2, with D possibly TRBD1 on 5 matching bases. Deletions cut 7 bases from V and 1 base from J, with 22 bases between. The germline gives CDR1 LNHNV, CDR2 YYDKDF (reference sequence). CDR3 length equals 17 residues. CDR3 coding DNA: TGTGCCACCACCGATTCTCGGGACCCCTACATTAACTATGGCTACACCTTC. Protein: CATTDSRDPYINYGYTF.

The V gene is TRBV6-1, the J gene TRBJ1-1, with 7 bases identical to TRBD1. This CDR3 is 15 amino acids long. Germline V gives CDR1 MNHNS, CDR2 SASEGT. V dropped 5 bases and J dropped 0; count of bases not matched to a gene: 6. CDR3 sequence reads: CASSKGANLNTEAFF. DNA for the CDR3: TGTGCCAGCAGTAAGGGGGCCAACTTGAACACTGAAGCTTTCTTT.

The chain combines TRBV6-1 with TRBJ2-5; tentatively, D is TRBD2 (5 bases). This CDR3 has 13 amino acids. Trimming pared 6 bases from V and 1 base from J, leaving 9 bases between. Germline CDR1 MNHNS, CDR2 SASEGT. The DNA of the CDR3 is TGTGCCAGCAGGCGAGGGCCCCAAGAGACCCAGTACTTC. Translating gives CASRRGPQETQYF.

This chain links TRBV30 with TRBJ2-3, with a weak D call TRBD1 (6 bases). Looked up from germline, CDR1 is GTSNPN and CDR2 is SVGIG (reference sequence). The CDR3 totals 14 residues. With 0 bases removed from V and 6 bases from J, the gap between germline ends came to 13 bases. Here the CDR3 reads CAWSVLGAGDTQYF. The CDR3 DNA reads as TGTGCCTGGAGTGTTCTGGGGGCTGGGGATACGCAGTATTTT.

The chain recombines TRBV11-2 with TRBJ2-1, with D possibly called TRBD1 or TRBD2 (5 bases each). The CDR3 length is 15 residues. Germline CDR1 is SGHAT and CDR2 is FQNNGV. The V gene lost 1 base and the J gene lost 4 bases, with 11 bases spanning the gap. The CDR3 sequence: CASSLAGQGYNEQFF. The CDR3 DNA reads TGTGCCAGCAGCTTAGCGGGGCAGGGATACAATGAGCAGTTCTTC.

The gene calls are TRBV19 and TRBJ1-2; no definite D call. The germline gives CDR1 LNHDA, CDR2 SQIVND (reference sequence). Trimming took 1 base from V and 2 from J, leaving 8 bases between them. This CDR3 has 14 amino acids. This CDR3 reads CASSIGTVNYGYTF. In DNA, the CDR3 is TGTGCCAGTAGTATAGGGACGGTAAACTATGGCTACACCTTC.

The CDR3 nucleotides read TGTGCCAGCAGGTTTTCCGGGACGCCGACCTACGAGCAGTACTTC. Protein product: CASRFSGTPTYEQYF. The J gene is TRBJ2-7, the V gene TRBV6-1; D may match TRBD1 or TRBD2 (5 bases each). Germline CDR1 reads MNHNS; CDR2 reads SASEGT. This CDR3 region has 15 residues. Trimming cost V 6 bases and J 2 bases, with 17 bases left between them.

The chain couples TRBV18 to TRBJ2-7; D is uncertain. The germline V and J ends were trimmed by 1 base and 2 bases, with 6 bases remaining between them. Looked up from germline, CDR1 is KGHSH and CDR2 is LQKENI. The CDR3 sequence is 13 residues long. The CDR3 bases are TGTGCCAGCTCACCACGCGAGACCTACGAGCAGTACTTC. Translating gives CASSPRETYEQYF.

This chain links TRBV29-1 with TRBJ1-2; 8 positions agree with TRBD1. V lost 6 bases, J lost 1 base, and 13 bases stayed unmatched. This CDR3 is 16 amino acids long. Germline CDR1 is SQVTM and CDR2 is ANQGSEA. The CDR3 sequence is CSVQGQGGGYNYGYTF. The CDR3 nucleotides read TGCAGCGTCCAAGGACAGGGCGGCGGGTATAACTATGGCTACACCTTC.

This chain connects TRBV9 to TRBJ1-3; tentative D call: TRBD1 (5 bases). Germline loops: CDR1 SGDLS, CDR2 YYNGEE. The V and J ends lost 0 bases and 5 bases respectively, with 9 bases between them. This CDR3 comprises 14 residues. The CDR3 coding sequence is TGTGCCAGCAGCGTAGCGACAGAAAGAAACACCATATATTTT. Its protein product is CASSVATERNTIYF.

The chain employs TRBV6-1 and TRBJ2-5; the D gene is possibly TRBD1 (6 bases). The CDR3 is made up of 13 amino acids. Germline values: CDR1 MNHNS, CDR2 SASEGT. V lost 5 bases and J lost 3, with 10 bases in between. Here the CDR3 DNA reads TGTGCCAGCAGTATATACAGGGAAGAGACCCAGTACTTC. This translates into CASSIYREETQYF.

This chain connects TRBV10-3 to TRBJ2-7, with D possibly being TRBD2 (5 bases). The CDR3 is made up of 11 amino acids. Germline-derived CDR1 and CDR2 are ENHRY and SYGVKD. V was clipped by 6 bases and J by 6 bases, with 9 bases between them. The CDR3 DNA follows: TGTGCCATCAGGGTCGGGATCGAGCAGTACTTC. Protein product: CAIRVGIEQYF.

V and J are TRBV6-1 and TRBJ1-6, with 7 positions matching TRBD1. The germline gives CDR1 MNHNS, CDR2 SASEGT. This CDR3 is 14 amino acids long. V gave up 6 bases and J gave up 5 bases; unmatched junction bases: 4. CDR3 protein: CASRTGQNNSPLHF. The CDR3, as DNA: TGTGCCAGCAGGACGGGACAGAATAATTCACCCCTCCACTTT.

V usage is TRBV6-6 and J usage is TRBJ1-4; 7 nucleotides align to TRBD1. The V and J ends lost 4 bases and 8 bases, in that order; junction bases with no gene match: 10. CDR1 is MNHNY, CDR2 SVGAGI, per germline (reference sequence). This CDR3 is built from 15 residues. CDR3 protein: CASSSHRDRGEKLFF. The CDR3 bases are TGTGCCAGCAGTTCACACCGGGACAGAGGGGAAAAACTGTTTTTT.

The rearrangement links TRBV18 to TRBJ1-3; perhaps TRBD1 as D (5 bases). The CDR3 extends over 16 amino acids. The germline gives CDR1 KGHSH, CDR2 LQKENI. Trimming took 6 bases from V and 0 from J, leaving 15 bases between them. As DNA, the CDR3 is TGTGCCAGCTCCCCAGCGACAGACTACTCTGGAAACACCATATATTTT. The encoded protein is CASSPATDYSGNTIYF.

In DNA, the CDR3 is TGTGCCAGCAGCTCCCCAGCGGCAGGACGGGGTTATGGCAAAAACATTCAGTACTTC. Residues: CASSSPAAGRGYGKNIQYF. V is TRBV28 and J is TRBJ2-4, with D maybe TRBD2 (5 bases). With 6 bases removed from V and 3 bases from J, the gap between germline ends came to 27 bases. CDR1 is MDHEN and CDR2 is SYDVKM in the germline V gene. The CDR3 extends over 19 amino acids.

This clone came up once. The V and J genes are TRBV19 and TRBJ2-6, with D perhaps matching TRBD1 (5 bases). Deletions cut 2 bases from V and 0 bases from J, with 17 bases between. From germline, CDR1 is LNHDA and CDR2 SQIVND (reference sequence). This CDR3 is 19 amino acids long. CDR3 bases: TGTGCCAGTAGTATATGGGCCAGGGTCCTAACCTCTGGGGCCAACGTCCTGACTTTC. Its protein is CASSIWARVLTSGANVLTF.

This clone came up a few times. The V and J genes are TRBV7-9 and TRBJ2-3; the D is unclear. The V end lost 6 bases, the J end lost 0 bases, and 7 bases lay between the germline ends. The CDR3 has 13 residues. Germline CDR1 and CDR2: SEHNR and FQNEAQ (reference sequence). CDR3 sequence: CASRPRSTDTQYF. CDR3 in DNA: TGTGCCAGCAGACCCAGAAGCACAGATACGCAGTATTTT.

The gene calls are TRBV5-1 and TRBJ1-3, with TRBD1 matching 8 bases. Trimming cost V 0 bases and J 2 bases; bases outside gene matches: 4. CDR3 length equals 16 residues. CDR1 is SGHRS, CDR2 YFSETQ, per germline. The CDR3 nucleotides read TGCGCCAGCAGCTTGGCAGGACAGGGACCTGGAAACACCATATATTTT. Its translation is CASSLAGQGPGNTIYF.